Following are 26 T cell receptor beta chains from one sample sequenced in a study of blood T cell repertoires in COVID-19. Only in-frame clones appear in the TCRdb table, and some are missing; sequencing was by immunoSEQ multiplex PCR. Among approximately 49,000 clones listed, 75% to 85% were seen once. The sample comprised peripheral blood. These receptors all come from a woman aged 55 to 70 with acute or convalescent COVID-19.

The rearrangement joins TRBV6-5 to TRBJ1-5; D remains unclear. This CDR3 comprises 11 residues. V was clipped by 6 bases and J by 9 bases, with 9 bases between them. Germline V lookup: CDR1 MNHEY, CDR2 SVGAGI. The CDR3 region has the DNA TGTGCCAGCAGGTCTGCGGGGCCCCAGCATTTT. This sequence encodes CASRSAGPQHF.

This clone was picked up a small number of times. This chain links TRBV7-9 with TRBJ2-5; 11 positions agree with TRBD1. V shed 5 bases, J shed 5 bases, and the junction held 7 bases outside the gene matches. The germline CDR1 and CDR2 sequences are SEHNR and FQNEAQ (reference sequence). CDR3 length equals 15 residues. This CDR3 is CASSLDRGRRETQYF. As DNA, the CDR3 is TGTGCCAGCAGCCTGGACAGGGGGCGCAGGGAGACCCAGTACTTC.

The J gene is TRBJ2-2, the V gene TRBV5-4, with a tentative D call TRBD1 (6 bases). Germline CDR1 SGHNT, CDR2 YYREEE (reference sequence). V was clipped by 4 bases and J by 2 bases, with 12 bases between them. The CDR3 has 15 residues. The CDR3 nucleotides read TGTGCCAGCAGCCCCGGGACAATTAACACCGGGGAGCTGTTTTTT. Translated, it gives CASSPGTINTGELFF.

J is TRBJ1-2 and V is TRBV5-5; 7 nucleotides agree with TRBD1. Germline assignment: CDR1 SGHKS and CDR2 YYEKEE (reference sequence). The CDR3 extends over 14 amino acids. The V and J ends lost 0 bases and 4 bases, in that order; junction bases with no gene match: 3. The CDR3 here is CASSLGDSVYGYTF. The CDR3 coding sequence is TGTGCCAGCAGCTTGGGGGACAGCGTCTATGGCTACACCTTC. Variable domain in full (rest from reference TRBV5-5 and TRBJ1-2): DAGVTQSPTHLIKTRGQQVTLRCSPISGHKSVSWYQQVLGQGPQFIFQYYEKEERGRGNFPDRFSARQFPNYSSELNVNALLLGDSALYLCASSLGDSVYGYTFGSGTRLTVV.

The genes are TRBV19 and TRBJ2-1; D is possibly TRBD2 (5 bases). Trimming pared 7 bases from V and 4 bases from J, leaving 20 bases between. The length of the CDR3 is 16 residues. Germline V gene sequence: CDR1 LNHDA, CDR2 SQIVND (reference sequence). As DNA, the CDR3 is TGTGCCAGTACCCAGGCTACTCGCGGGTATTACAATGAGCAGTTCTTC. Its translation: CASTQATRGYYNEQFF.

The CDR3 protein is CASRDFKREGSYNEQFF. CDR3 sequence (DNA): TGTGCCAGCAGGGACTTTAAGCGGGAGGGTTCCTACAATGAGCAGTTCTTC. The chain recombines TRBV2 with TRBJ2-1, with 10 bases that match TRBD2. V lost 6 bases and J lost 1; bases outside the gene matches: 9. The germline CDR1 and CDR2 sequences are SNHLY and FYNNEI. CDR3 length equals 17 residues.

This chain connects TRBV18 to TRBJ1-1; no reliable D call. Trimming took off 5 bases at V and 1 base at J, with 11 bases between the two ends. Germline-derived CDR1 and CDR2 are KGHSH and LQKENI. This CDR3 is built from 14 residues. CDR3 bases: TGTGCCAGCTCAACCTCGACACGGAACACTGAAGCTTTCTTT. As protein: CASSTSTRNTEAFF.

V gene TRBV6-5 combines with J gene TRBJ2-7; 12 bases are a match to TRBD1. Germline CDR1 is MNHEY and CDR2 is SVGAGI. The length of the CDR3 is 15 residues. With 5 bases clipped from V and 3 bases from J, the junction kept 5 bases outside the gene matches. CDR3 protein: CASSTRDRGHYEQYF. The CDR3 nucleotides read TGTGCCAGCAGTACCCGGGACAGGGGGCACTACGAGCAGTACTTC.

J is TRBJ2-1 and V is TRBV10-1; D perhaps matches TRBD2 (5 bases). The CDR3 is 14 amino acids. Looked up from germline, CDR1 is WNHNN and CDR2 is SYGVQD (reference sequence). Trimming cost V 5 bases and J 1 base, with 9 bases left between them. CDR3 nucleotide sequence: TGCGCCAGCAGTTTTGGCGGGTCCTACAATGAGCAGTTCTTC. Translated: CASSFGGSYNEQFF.

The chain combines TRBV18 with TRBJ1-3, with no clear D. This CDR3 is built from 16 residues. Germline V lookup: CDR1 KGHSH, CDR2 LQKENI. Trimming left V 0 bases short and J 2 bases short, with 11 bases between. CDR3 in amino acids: CASSPPSLAPGNTIYF. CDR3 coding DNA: TGTGCCAGCTCACCACCTTCCTTAGCCCCTGGAAACACCATATATTTT. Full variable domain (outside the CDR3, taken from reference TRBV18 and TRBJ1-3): NAGVMQNPRHLVRRRGQEARLRCSPMKGHSHVYWYRQLPEEGLKFMVYLQKENIIDESGMPKERFSAEFPKEGPSILRIQQVVRGDSAAYFCASSPPSLAPGNTIYFGEGSWLTVV.

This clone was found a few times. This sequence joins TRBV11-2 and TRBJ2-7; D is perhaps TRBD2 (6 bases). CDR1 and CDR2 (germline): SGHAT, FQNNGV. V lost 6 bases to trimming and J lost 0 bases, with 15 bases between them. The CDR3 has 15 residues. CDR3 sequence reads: CASRIPGLRSYEQYF. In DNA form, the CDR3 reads TGTGCCAGCAGGATTCCGGGACTCCGCTCCTACGAGCAGTACTTC.

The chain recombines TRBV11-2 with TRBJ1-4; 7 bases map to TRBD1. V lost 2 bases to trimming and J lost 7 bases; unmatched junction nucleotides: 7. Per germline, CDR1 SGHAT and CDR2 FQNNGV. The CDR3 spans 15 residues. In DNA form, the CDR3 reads TGTGCCAGCAGCTTACGACAGGGAATCGGTGAAAAACTGTTTTTT. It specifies CASSLRQGIGEKLFF.

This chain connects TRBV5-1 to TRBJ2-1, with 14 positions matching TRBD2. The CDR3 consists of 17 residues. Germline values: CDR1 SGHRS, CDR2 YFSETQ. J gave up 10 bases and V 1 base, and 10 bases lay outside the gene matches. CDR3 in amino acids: CASSLTTSGRASSEQFF. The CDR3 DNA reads TGCGCCAGCAGCTTGACGACTAGCGGGAGGGCCTCTTCCGAGCAGTTCTTC. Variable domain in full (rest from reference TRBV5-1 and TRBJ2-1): KAGVTQTPRYLIKTRGQQVTLSCSPISGHRSVSWYQQTPGQGLQFLFEYFSETQRNKGNFPGRFSGRQFSNSRSEMNVSTLELGDSALYLCASSLTTSGRASSEQFFGPGTRLTVL.

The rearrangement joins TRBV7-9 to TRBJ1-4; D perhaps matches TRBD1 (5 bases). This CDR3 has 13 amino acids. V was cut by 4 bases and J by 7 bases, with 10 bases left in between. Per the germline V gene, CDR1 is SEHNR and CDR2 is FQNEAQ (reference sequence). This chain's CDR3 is CASSSGVGEKLFF. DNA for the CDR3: TGTGCCAGCAGCTCGGGGGTTGGTGAAAAACTGTTTTTT. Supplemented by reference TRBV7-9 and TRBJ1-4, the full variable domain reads DTGVSQNPRHKITKRGQNVTFRCDPISEHNRLYWYRQTLGQGPEFLTYFQNEAQLEKSRLLSDRFSAERPKGSFSTLEIQRTEQGDSAMYLCASSSGVGEKLFFGSGTQLSVL.

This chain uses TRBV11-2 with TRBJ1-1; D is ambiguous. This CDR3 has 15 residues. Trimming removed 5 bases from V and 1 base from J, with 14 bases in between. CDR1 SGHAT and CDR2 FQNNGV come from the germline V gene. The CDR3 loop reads CASSPTAGSNTEAFF. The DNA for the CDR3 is TGTGCCAGCAGCCCGACGGCAGGATCGAACACTGAAGCTTTCTTT.

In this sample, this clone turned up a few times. The CDR3 DNA sequence: TGTGCCAGCAGCGTAGCGGCAGGGACCTACGAGCAGTACTTC. It is translated as CASSVAAGTYEQYF. V gene TRBV9 combines with J gene TRBJ2-7; tentatively, D is TRBD1 (5 bases). This CDR3 comprises 14 residues. Deletions cut 0 bases from V and 2 bases from J, with 9 bases between. From germline, CDR1 is SGDLS and CDR2 YYNGEE.

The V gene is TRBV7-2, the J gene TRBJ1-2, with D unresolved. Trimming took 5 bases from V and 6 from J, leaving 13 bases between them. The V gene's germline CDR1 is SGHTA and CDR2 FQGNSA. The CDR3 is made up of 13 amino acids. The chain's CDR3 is CASSRGVVDGYTF. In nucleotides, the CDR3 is TGTGCCAGCAGCCGGGGAGTAGTTGATGGCTACACCTTC.

DNA for the CDR3: TGTGCCAGTAGTTCGGTCGGGACAGGCGGCCAGCCCCAGCATTTT. This codes for CASSSVGTGGQPQHF. The gene calls are TRBV19 and TRBJ1-5, with 8 bases fitting TRBD1. The CDR3 consists of 15 residues. Germline assignment: CDR1 LNHDA and CDR2 SQIVND (reference sequence). J was trimmed by 7 bases and V by 5 bases; bases with no gene match: 10.

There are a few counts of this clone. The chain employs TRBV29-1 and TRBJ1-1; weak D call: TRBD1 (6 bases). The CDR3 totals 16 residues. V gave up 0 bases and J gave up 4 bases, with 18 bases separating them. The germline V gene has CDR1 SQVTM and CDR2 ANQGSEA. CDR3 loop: CSVEEGPGHGFTEAFF. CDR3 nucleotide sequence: TGCAGCGTTGAAGAGGGGCCGGGACACGGTTTCACTGAAGCTTTCTTT.

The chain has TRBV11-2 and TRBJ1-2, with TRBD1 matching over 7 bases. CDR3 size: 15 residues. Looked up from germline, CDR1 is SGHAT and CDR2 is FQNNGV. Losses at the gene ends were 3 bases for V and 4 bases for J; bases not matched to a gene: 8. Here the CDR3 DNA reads TGTGCCAGCAGCTTTAACCAGGGGGGTGGCTATGGCTACACCTTC. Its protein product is CASSFNQGGGYGYTF.

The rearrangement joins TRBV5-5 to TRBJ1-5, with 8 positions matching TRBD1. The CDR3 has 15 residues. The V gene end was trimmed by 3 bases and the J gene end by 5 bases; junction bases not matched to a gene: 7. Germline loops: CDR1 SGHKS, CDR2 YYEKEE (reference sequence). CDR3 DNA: TGTGCCAGCAGCTGGAACCCAGGGGGCGATCAGCCCCAGCATTTT. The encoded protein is CASSWNPGGDQPQHF.

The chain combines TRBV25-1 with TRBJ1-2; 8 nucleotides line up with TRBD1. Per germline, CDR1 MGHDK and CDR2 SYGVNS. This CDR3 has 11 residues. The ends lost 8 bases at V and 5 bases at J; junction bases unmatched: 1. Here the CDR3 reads CASGQGYGYTF. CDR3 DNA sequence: TGTGCCAGCGGACAGGGATATGGCTACACCTTC.

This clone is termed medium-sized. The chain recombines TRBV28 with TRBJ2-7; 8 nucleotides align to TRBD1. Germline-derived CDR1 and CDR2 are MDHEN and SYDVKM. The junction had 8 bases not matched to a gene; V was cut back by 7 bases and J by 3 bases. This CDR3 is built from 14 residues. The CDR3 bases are TGTGCCAGCAACGACGACAGGGGTCACTACGAGCAGTACTTC. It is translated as CASNDDRGHYEQYF.

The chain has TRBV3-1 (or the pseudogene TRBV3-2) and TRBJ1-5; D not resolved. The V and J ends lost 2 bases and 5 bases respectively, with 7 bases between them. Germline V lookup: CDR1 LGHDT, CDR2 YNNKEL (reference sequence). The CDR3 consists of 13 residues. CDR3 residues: CASSQMRDQPQHF. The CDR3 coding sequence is TGTGCCAGCAGCCAAATGAGGGATCAGCCCCAGCATTTT.

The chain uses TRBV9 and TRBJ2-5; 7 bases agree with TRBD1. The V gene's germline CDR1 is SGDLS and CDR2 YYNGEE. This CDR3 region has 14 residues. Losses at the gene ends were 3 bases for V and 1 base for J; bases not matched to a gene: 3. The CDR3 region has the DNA TGTGCCAGCAGCGCGGGACAGCGCCAAGAGACCCAGTACTTC. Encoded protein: CASSAGQRQETQYF.

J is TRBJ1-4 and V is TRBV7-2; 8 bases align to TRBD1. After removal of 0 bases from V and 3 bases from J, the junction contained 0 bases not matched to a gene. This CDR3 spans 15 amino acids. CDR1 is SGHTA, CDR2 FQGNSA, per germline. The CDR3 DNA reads TGTGCCAGCAGCTTAGCGGACAGGGCTAATGAAAAACTGTTTTTT. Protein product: CASSLADRANEKLFF.